These T cell receptor beta chains were read from a single sample in a study of shared T cell receptors in the human thymus. The protocol was immunoSEQ multiplex PCR, while the TCRdb copy is restricted to in-frame clones and leaves out a portion. The table lists about 610,000 clones, more than 75% of them singletons. The same sample was also used in a study of human thymus T cells.

The sequenced material came from thymocytes. The receptors originated from a boy under two years old with a congenital heart defect. Both conserved end residues are part of each CDR3.

V	CDR3
TRBV27	CASSSRGGGQPQHF
TRBV10-3	CAISESRWTSGRAASSYEQYF
TRBV27	CASSLSIWATGELFF
TRBV30	CAWSTSGKYNEQFF
TRBV6-1	CASSESVRSNQPQHF
TRBV12-5	CASGLGTGNYGYTF
TRBV2	CASKLDEQFF
TRBV9	CASSVGGGGHNEQFF
TRBV6-5	CASSYSGGPNTGELFF
TRBV7-6	CASSLARLAGAGTDTQYF
TRBV28	CASSLGGPGQGETQPQHF
TRBV4-1	CASSQGLGLAGDHEQYF
TRBV9	CASSEGGVGPRVPKAFF
TRBV28	CASSTGTSGITDTQYF
TRBV4-3	CASSQERLAGDYEQYF
TRBV27	CASTQGAGNEQFF
TRBV27	CASHGSSDTQYF
TRBV4-2	CASSQDPSGRPTYEQYF
TRBV30	CAWIPPWALYNEQFF
TRBV4-3	CASSQGGSEGRSTEAFF
TRBV5-4	CASSPGGRNQETQYF
TRBV7-2	CASSSEGWGNQPQHF
TRBV15	CATSRGGVAGGTEAFF
TRBV4-2	CASSREGAGDNEQFF
TRBV10-1	CASSSSGELTGELFF
TRBV27	CASGSGGPANYGYTF